This record looks at one T cell receptor beta chain sequence and its context. Trimming removed 4 bases from V and 2 bases from J; junction bases left unmatched: 4. The CDR3 spans 14 residues. In germline, CDR1 is GTSNPN, CDR2 SVGIG (reference sequence). The whole isolated RNA underwent reverse transcription, so sequencing captured expressed TCRB transcripts. Some clones are missing from TCRdb's copy, which holds only in-frame ones; the method was immunoSEQ multiplex PCR. The table includes some 330,000 clones, roughly 11% detected once. The data were taken from a study of beta chain features in type 1 diabetes. At the level of the study: Patients did not differ from healthy donors in age, gender or cell yield.

Sorted cells reached over 98% purity in every population. This clonotype was obtained from a woman younger than 45 in good health. The chain recombines TRBV30 with TRBJ2-3; TRBD2 agrees at 9 bases. What was sequenced was naive CD4+ T cells from blood. DNA of the CDR3: TGTGCCTGGAAACTAGCGGGTTCCACAGATACGCAGTATTTT. Its protein product is CAWKLAGSTDTQYF.